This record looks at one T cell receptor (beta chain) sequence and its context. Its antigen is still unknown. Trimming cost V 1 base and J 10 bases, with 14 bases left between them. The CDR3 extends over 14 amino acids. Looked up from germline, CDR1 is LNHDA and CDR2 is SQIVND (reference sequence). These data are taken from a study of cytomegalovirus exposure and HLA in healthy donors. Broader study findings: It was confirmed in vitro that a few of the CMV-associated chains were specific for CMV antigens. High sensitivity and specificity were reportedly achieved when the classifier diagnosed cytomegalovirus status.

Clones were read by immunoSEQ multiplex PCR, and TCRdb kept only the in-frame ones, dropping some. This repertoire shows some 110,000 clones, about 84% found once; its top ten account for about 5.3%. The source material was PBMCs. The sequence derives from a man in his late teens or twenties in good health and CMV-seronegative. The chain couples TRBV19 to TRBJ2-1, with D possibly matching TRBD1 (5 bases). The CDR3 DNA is TGTGCCAGTAGTATAGGGGGCAGGACCAGGGAGCAGTTCTTC. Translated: CASSIGGRTREQFF.